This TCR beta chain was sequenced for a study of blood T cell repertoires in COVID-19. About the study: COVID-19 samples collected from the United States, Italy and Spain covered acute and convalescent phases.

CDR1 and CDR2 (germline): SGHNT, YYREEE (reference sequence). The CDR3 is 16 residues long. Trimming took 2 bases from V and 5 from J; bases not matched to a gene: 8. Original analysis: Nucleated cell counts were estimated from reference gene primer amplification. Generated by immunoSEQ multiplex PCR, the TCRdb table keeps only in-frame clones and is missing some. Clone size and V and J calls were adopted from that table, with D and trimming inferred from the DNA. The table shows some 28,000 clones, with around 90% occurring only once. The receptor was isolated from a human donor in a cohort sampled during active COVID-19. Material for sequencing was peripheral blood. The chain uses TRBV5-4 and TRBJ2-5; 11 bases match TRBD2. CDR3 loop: CASSFNSGGAPETQYF. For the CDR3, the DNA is TGTGCCAGCAGCTTCAATAGCGGGGGGGCCCCGGAGACCCAGTACTTC.